This T cell receptor (beta chain) was identified in a study of T cell responses to AZD1222 COVID-19 vaccine. Clones were read by immunoSEQ multiplex PCR, and TCRdb kept only the in-frame ones, dropping some. Altogether around 150,000 clones are present, around 88% being singletons, with the ten largest covering 2% to 2.5%. Per the germline V gene, CDR1 is MNHNY and CDR2 is SVGAGI (reference sequence). J lost 4 bases, V lost 5 bases, and 7 bases had no gene match. This CDR3 has 15 amino acids. A word on this clone: Antigen specificity is unknown.

General observations from the study: Baseline seropositivity characterized only 5 or 6 AZD1222 recipients. Clonal diversity was possibly underestimated; the donors were predominantly white British and more often female.

The specimen comprised peripheral blood, sampled on day 0 of AZD1222 vaccination. The origin of this receptor is an adult in good health. The rearrangement joins TRBV6-6 to TRBJ2-5; 10 bases are a match to TRBD1. The CDR3 region is CASSPGTGVLETQYF. CDR3 nucleotide sequence: TGTGCCAGCAGTCCGGGGACAGGGGTTTTAGAGACCCAGTACTTC.